This TCR beta chain was identified in a study of lymphopenia after photon versus proton radiotherapy. Study-level results: Post-nadir diversity loss with photons came from oligoclonal expansion, particularly CD8+ Temra cells. Proton therapy kept repertoires fairly stable, unlike photons, which gained effector/memory cells.

This CDR3 is built from 15 residues. Looked up from germline, CDR1 is GTSNPN and CDR2 is SVGIG (reference sequence). The V segment lost 0 bases and the J segment 9 bases; nucleotides outside the gene matches: 6. In regard to this clone: Antigen unknown.

Sequencing was performed with immunoSEQ multiplex PCR; in TCRdb, only in-frame clones are kept and a portion is missing. The repertoire has 40,000 to 55,000 clones, more than 85% of them found once; the top ten carry roughly 18%. J is TRBJ1-6 and V is TRBV30, with 9 nucleotides matching TRBD1. The sequence was collected from a woman in her forties with cholangiocarcinoma. This specimen consisted of peripheral blood, obtained from a patient treated with photon-based radiotherapy. The CDR3 DNA reads as TGTGCCTGGAGTGTACAGGGGGCTAGGGCTTCACCCCTCCACTTT. This gives the protein CAWSVQGARASPLHF.